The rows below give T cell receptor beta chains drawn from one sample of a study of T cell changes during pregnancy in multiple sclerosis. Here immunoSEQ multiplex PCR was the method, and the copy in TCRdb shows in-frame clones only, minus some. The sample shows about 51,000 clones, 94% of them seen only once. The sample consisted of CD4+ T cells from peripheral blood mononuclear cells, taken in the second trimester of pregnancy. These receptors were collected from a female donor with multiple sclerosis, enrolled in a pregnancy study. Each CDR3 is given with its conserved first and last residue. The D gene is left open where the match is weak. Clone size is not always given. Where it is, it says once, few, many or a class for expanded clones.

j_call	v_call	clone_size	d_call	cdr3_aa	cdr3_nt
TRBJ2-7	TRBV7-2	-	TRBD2	CASIGGGERQTYYEQYF	TGTGCCAGCATCGGGGGGGGCGAACGACAGACTTACTACGAGCAGTACTTC
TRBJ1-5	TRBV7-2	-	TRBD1	CASSLASGGRQPQHF	TGTGCCAGCAGCTTAGCATCAGGGGGCAGGCAGCCCCAGCATTTT
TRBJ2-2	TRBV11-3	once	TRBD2	CASSLGDYPGELFF	TGTGCCAGCAGCTTAGGGGACTATCCCGGGGAGCTGTTTTTT
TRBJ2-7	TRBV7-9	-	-	CASSIGRGVREQYF	TGTGCCAGCAGCATAGGCAGGGGGGTCCGCGAGCAGTACTTC
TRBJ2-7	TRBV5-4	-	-	CASSLRTVHYEQYF	TGTGCCAGCAGCTTGAGGACAGTACACTACGAGCAGTACTTC
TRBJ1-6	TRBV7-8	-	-	CASSLEVSRGLSPLHF	TGTGCCAGCAGCTTAGAGGTTAGCAGGGGTTTATCACCCCTCCACTTT
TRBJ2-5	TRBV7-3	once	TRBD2	CASSLGGGAETQYF	TGTGCCAGCAGCTTGGGCGGGGGGGCGGAGACCCAGTACTTC
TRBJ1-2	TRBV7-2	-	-	CASSLTQAGYTF	TGTGCCAGCAGCTTAACGCAGGCCGGCTACACCTTC
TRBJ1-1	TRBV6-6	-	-	CASRRLGRNTEAFF	TGTGCCAGCAGACGCCTTGGCCGGAACACTGAAGCTTTCTTT
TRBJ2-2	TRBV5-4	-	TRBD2	CASSPGGVTGELFF	TGTGCCAGCAGCCCGGGGGGGGTGACCGGGGAGCTGTTTTTT
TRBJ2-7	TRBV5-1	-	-	CASSLGGPGVEQYF	TGCGCCAGCAGCTTGGGTGGACCCGGGGTCGAGCAGTACTTC
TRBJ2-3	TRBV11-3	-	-	CASSLGGGSSFTDTQYF	TGTGCCAGCAGCCTCGGAGGGGGCTCATCATTCACAGATACGCAGTATTTT
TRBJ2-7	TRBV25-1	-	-	CATSGTDLSYEQYF	TGTGCCACTTCCGGGACTGACCTTTCCTACGAGCAGTACTTC
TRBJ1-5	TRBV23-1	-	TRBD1	CASKGGPSNQPQHF	TGCGCCAGCAAAGGGGGCCCTAGCAATCAGCCCCAGCATTTT
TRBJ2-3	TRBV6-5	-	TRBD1	CASSYGTGRQYF	TGTGCCAGCAGTTACGGGACAGGGAGGCAGTATTTT
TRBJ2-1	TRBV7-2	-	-	CASSLEWGTWTEQFF	TGTGCCAGCAGCTTAGAATGGGGGACATGGACAGAGCAGTTCTTC